Below are 15 T cell receptor beta chains sequenced from a single sample in a study of control samples from healthy donors and cancer patients. Measured with immunoSEQ multiplex PCR; TCRdb has only the in-frame clones, and not every one. Among about 130,000 clones, more than 80% were seen once, and the ten largest hold roughly 2.5%. The sequenced material came from blood. These receptors were obtained from a man aged 18 to 29 in good health.

The count of this clone is one. This sequence joins TRBV19 and TRBJ2-2, with D perhaps TRBD2 (5 bases). The V gene's germline CDR1 is LNHDA and CDR2 SQIVND (reference sequence). Trimming took off 3 bases at V and 7 bases at J, with 18 bases between the two ends. This CDR3 region has 16 residues. This CDR3 is CASSIGYRTEGGELFF. The CDR3 bases are TGTGCCAGTAGTATCGGGTACCGGACTGAGGGCGGGGAGCTGTTTTTT. The full variable domain, rest sourced from reference TRBV19 and TRBJ2-2, is DGGITQSPKYLFRKEGQNVTLSCEQNLNHDAMYWYRQDPGQGLRLIYYSQIVNDFQKGDIAEGYSVSREKKESFPLTVTSAQKNPTAFYLCASSIGYRTEGGELFFGEGSRLTVL.

The chain is built from TRBV9 and TRBJ1-4; 8 nucleotides line up with TRBD1. This CDR3 is built from 15 residues. Germline V gene sequence: CDR1 SGDLS, CDR2 YYNGEE. Trimming cost V 0 bases and J 5 bases; bases outside gene matches: 3. The DNA for the CDR3 is TGTGCCAGCAGCGTAGGACAGGGGAGAAATGAAAAACTGTTTTTT. It codes for CASSVGQGRNEKLFF.

The chain carries TRBV19 and TRBJ1-1; no reliable D call. CDR1 is LNHDA, CDR2 SQIVND, per germline (reference sequence). The CDR3 runs 14 residues. Trimming took 1 base from V and 3 from J, leaving 9 bases between them. DNA for the CDR3: TGTGCCAGTAGTATAGTCCCCGGGGACACTGAAGCTTTCTTT. This translates into CASSIVPGDTEAFF.

The chain recombines TRBV4-1 with TRBJ2-2; D uncertain. The germline V gene has CDR1 MGHRA and CDR2 YSYEKL. This CDR3 comprises 15 residues. Trimming took 4 bases from V and 6 from J, leaving 15 bases between them. The CDR3 DNA reads TGCGCCAGCAGCCCCCGCGAGTCGGATTCCGGGGAGCTGTTTTTT. Translated, it gives CASSPRESDSGELFF.

J is TRBJ2-4 and V is TRBV9, with 8 bases aligning to TRBD2. Germline CDR1 is SGDLS and CDR2 is YYNGEE. The CDR3 is 16 amino acids. V was clipped by 4 bases and J by 1 base; unmatched bases: 7. CDR3 residues: CASSYGGEQAKNIQYF. Here the CDR3 DNA reads TGTGCCAGCAGCTACGGGGGGGAGCAGGCCAAAAACATTCAGTACTTC.

The genes are TRBV12-3 or TRBV12-4 and TRBJ2-7; D is possibly TRBD2 (5 bases). This CDR3 is built from 13 residues. Trimming left V 0 bases short and J 6 bases short, with 9 bases between. CDR3 coding DNA: TGTGCCAGCAGTTTAGCGGGAGTGCCCGAGCAGTACGTC. Translation gives CASSLAGVPEQYV.

V gene TRBV10-3 combines with J gene TRBJ1-5; 9 bases match TRBD1. V was pared by 2 bases and J by 0 bases, with 5 bases of the junction left unmatched. The germline V gene has CDR1 ENHRY and CDR2 SYGVKD. The CDR3 totals 17 residues. CDR3 amino acids: CAISEKGDRDSNQPQHF. The CDR3 DNA reads TGTGCCATCAGTGAGAAGGGGGACAGGGATAGCAATCAGCCCCAGCATTTT.

The V call is TRBV9, the J call TRBJ2-5; D gene ambiguous. The V end was cut by 4 bases, the J end by 5 bases, with 15 bases between. The length of the CDR3 is 14 residues. The germline CDR1 and CDR2 sequences are SGDLS and YYNGEE. CDR3 nucleotides: TGTGCCAGCAGCCCGGATGCGGTAGGGGAGACCCAGTACTTC. Translating gives CASSPDAVGETQYF.

The CDR3 is CSAMGNEQFF. In DNA form, the CDR3 reads TGCAGTGCTATGGGTAATGAGCAGTTCTTC. The gene calls are TRBV20-1 and TRBJ2-1; D is unresolved. The V gene lost 4 bases and the J gene lost 7 bases, with 5 bases spanning the gap. CDR3 size: 10 residues. Germline CDR1 DFQATT, CDR2 SNEGSKA (reference sequence).

This chain uses TRBV6-1 with TRBJ1-6; D is ambiguous. CDR1 is MNHNS and CDR2 is SASEGT in the germline V gene. The CDR3 sequence is 13 residues long. Between the trimmed V and J ends, which lost 4 bases and 7 bases, there was a span of 8 bases. The DNA for the CDR3 is TGTGCCAGCAGTGCAGCGGGGAATTCACCCCTCCACTTT. Its translation: CASSAAGNSPLHF.

This clone came up once. The chain links TRBV7-2 to TRBJ1-2; possibly TRBD1 for D (5 bases). Trimming cost V 6 bases and J 4 bases, with 15 bases left between them. Looked up from germline, CDR1 is SGHTA and CDR2 is FQGNSA. The CDR3 is 14 amino acids. The CDR3 sequence is CASSPLGGIYGYTF. CDR3 nucleotide sequence: TGTGCCAGCAGTCCCCTGGGGGGGATCTATGGCTACACCTTC.

The chain links TRBV9 to TRBJ2-7, with D perhaps matching TRBD2 (6 bases). Germline assignment: CDR1 SGDLS and CDR2 YYNGEE. Trimming took off 0 bases at V and 7 bases at J, with 20 bases between the two ends. This CDR3 contains 16 residues. CDR3 coding DNA: TGTGCCAGCAGCGTAGGGGGGGATACTAGAGACGGAGAGCAGTACTTC. Translating it yields CASSVGGDTRDGEQYF.

This chain uses TRBV5-1 with TRBJ2-5; D is possibly TRBD1 (6 bases). V was shortened by 3 bases and J by 4 bases, with 16 bases between the two germline ends. This CDR3 has 15 residues. Per the germline V gene, CDR1 is SGHRS and CDR2 is YFSETQ. CDR3 coding DNA: TGCGCCAGCAGCTCGGACAGCCCAAGCAGAGAGACCCAGTACTTC. Protein sequence: CASSSDSPSRETQYF.

Note on this clone: An end of the junction differs from the germline gene, which may be a read error. This rearrangement joins TRBV28 to TRBJ1-1; possibly TRBD1 for D (6 bases). CDR3 length: 12 amino acids. Germline V lookup: CDR1 MDHEN, CDR2 SYDVKM. The CDR3 is CATGGRPTEAFF. For the CDR3, the DNA is TGCGCCACGGGGGGCAGACCGACTGAAGCTTTCTTT.

This chain connects TRBV14 to TRBJ2-1; D might be TRBD1 or TRBD2, each matching 5 bases. The CDR3 covers 15 residues. V gave up 0 bases and J gave up 7 bases, with 13 bases separating them. Germline assignment: CDR1 SGHDN and CDR2 FVKESK. The CDR3 loop reads CASSQEWGIDNEQFF. The CDR3 nucleotides are TGTGCCAGCAGCCAAGAATGGGGGATTGATAATGAGCAGTTCTTC.